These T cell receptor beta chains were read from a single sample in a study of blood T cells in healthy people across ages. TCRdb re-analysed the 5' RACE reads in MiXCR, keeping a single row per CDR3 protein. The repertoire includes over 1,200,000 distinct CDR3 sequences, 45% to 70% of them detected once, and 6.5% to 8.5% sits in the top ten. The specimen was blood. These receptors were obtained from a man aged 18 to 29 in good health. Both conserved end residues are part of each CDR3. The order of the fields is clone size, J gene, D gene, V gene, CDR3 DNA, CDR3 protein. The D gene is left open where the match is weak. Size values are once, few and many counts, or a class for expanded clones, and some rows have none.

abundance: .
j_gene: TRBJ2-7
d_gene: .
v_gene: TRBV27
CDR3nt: TGTGCCAGCAGTGTGTACAGGGGGGGCGAGCAGTACTTC
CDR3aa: CASSVYRGGEQYF

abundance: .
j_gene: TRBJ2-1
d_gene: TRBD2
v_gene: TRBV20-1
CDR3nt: TGCAGTGCCCGAACTAGCGGGGGGGCCAGCTCCTACAATGAGCAGTTCTTC
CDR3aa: CSARTSGGASSYNEQFF

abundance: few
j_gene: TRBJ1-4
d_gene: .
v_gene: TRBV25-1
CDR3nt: TGTGCCAGCAGTGGGAATTTCCCAAAACTGTTTTTT
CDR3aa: CASSGNFPKLFF

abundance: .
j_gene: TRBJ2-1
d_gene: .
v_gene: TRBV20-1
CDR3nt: TGCAGTGCCCAAGTCACCTACAATGAGCAGTTCTTC
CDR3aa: CSAQVTYNEQFF

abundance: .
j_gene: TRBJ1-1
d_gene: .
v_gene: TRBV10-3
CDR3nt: TGTGCCATCATGCCCGAGGGTTCCACTGAAGCTTTCTTT
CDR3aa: CAIMPEGSTEAFF

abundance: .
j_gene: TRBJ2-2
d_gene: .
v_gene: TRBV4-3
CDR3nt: TGCGCCAGCAGCCAAGAGATCGCGAACACCGGGGAGCTGTTTTTT
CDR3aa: CASSQEIANTGELFF

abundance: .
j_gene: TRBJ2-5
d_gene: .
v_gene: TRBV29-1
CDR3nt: TGCAGCGTTCAAAATCGGGGGTTTATAGAGACCCAGTACTTC
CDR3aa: CSVQNRGFIETQYF

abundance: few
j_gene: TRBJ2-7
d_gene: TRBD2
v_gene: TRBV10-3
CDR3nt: TGTGCCATCAGTGAGTCGACCCTATTAGCTAGCGGGAGTTATTCCGAGCAGTACTTC
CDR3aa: CAISESTLLASGSYSEQYF

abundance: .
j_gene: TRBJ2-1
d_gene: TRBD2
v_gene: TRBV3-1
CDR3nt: TGTGCCAGCACAGGACTAGCGGGGAGCAATGAGCAGTTCTTC
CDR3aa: CASTGLAGSNEQFF

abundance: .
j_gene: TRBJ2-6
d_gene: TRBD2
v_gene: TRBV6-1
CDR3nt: TGTGCCAGCAGAGGACTAGCGGGGAGCAGCTCTGGGGCCAACGTCCTGACTTTC
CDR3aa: CASRGLAGSSSGANVLTF

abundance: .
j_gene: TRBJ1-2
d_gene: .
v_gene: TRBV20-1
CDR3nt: TGCAGTGCGAGTAGGAGGAACTATGGCTACACCTTC
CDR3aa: CSASRRNYGYTF